The next 10 T cell receptor beta chains were all read from a single sample in a study of vaccination effects on CD4 cells after COVID-19. These receptors' antigens are unknown. Sequenced by immunoSEQ multiplex PCR; TCRdb stores in-frame clones only, minus some. The sample records 35,000 to 40,000 clones, approximately 75% being singletons. Culturing for 10 days preceded CD4+ T cell isolation. The sequencing here drew on CD4+ T cells from PBMCs cultured without peptide, taken before COVID-19 vaccination. The receptor source for this set is a human donor who received a COVID-19 vaccine.

This clone was picked up a small number of times. The J gene is TRBJ1-1, the V gene TRBV27; D might be TRBD1 (5 bases). Trimming stripped 4 bases from V and 3 bases from J, with 15 bases between. Germline lookup yields CDR1 MNHEY and CDR2 SMNVEV (reference sequence). The CDR3 is 15 residues long. The CDR3 nucleotides are TGTGCCAGCAGTTCCGGGGGGTGGGATTACACTGAAGCTTTCTTT. This translates into CASSSGGWDYTEAFF.

V and J are TRBV7-2 and TRBJ2-7, with D possibly called TRBD1 or TRBD2 (5 bases each). The CDR3 sequence is 16 residues long. The V and J ends lost 1 base and 4 bases respectively, with 17 bases between them. Germline assignment: CDR1 SGHTA and CDR2 FQGNSA. The CDR3 is CASSLGGFRGGYEQYF. The DNA for the CDR3 is TGTGCCAGCAGCTTAGGGGGGTTTAGGGGTGGATACGAGCAGTACTTC.

The V gene is TRBV9, the J gene TRBJ2-1, with 11 nucleotides matching TRBD2. Germline V gene sequence: CDR1 SGDLS, CDR2 YYNGEE. The CDR3 sequence is 15 residues long. With 4 bases clipped from V and 10 bases from J, the junction kept 10 bases outside the gene matches. The CDR3 nucleotides are TGTGCCAGCAGCTCGATCACACTAGCGGGAGAGGAGCAGTTCTTC. As protein: CASSSITLAGEEQFF.

This chain links TRBV5-1 with TRBJ1-1; maybe TRBD1 (5 bases). The CDR3 consists of 13 residues. The germline gives CDR1 SGHRS, CDR2 YFSETQ. V lost 4 bases and J 3 bases, leaving 10 bases between the germline ends. For the CDR3, the DNA is TGCGCCAGCAGCCCATCGGGACACACTGAAGCTTTCTTT. Its protein product is CASSPSGHTEAFF.

This clone is a singleton in its sample. The chain employs TRBV11-1 and TRBJ2-5; D remains ambiguous. CDR3 size: 14 residues. Trimming shortened V by 5 bases and J by 1 base, and 11 bases separated the two germline ends. CDR1 is SGHAT and CDR2 is FQDESV in the germline V gene (reference sequence). The CDR3 DNA is TGTGCCAGCAGCACCTCGAGCAGCCAAGAGACCCAGTACTTC. Protein product: CASSTSSSQETQYF.

The chain carries TRBV24-1 and TRBJ2-2; D is undetermined. Germline V gene sequence: CDR1 KGHDR, CDR2 SFDVKD. V dropped 4 bases and J dropped 1 base, with 3 bases sitting between them. This CDR3 has 13 amino acids. In DNA form, the CDR3 reads TGTGCCACCAGTGAGGGGAACACCGGGGAGCTGTTTTTT. This sequence encodes CATSEGNTGELFF.

CDR3 protein: CASSPRSDRFEETQYF. In DNA, the CDR3 is TGTGCCAGCAGCCCCAGGAGTGATAGATTCGAAGAGACCCAGTACTTC. The J gene is TRBJ2-5, the V gene TRBV9; D remains unclear. The germline V gene encodes CDR1 SGDLS and CDR2 YYNGEE. The CDR3 sequence is 16 residues long. V lost 4 bases and J lost 3, with 19 bases in between. The complete variable domain, with remaining parts taken from reference TRBV9 and TRBJ2-5, reads DSGVTQTPKHLITATGQRVTLRCSPRSGDLSVYWYQQSLDQGLQFLIQYYNGEERAKGNILERFSAQQFPDLHSELNLSSLELGDSALYFCASSPRSDRFEETQYFGPGTRLLVL.

This clone has a handful of counts. This chain joins TRBV19 and TRBJ1-5, with 7 bases aligning to TRBD1. Per the germline V gene, CDR1 is LNHDA and CDR2 is SQIVND (reference sequence). This CDR3 is 15 amino acids long. V lost 2 bases, J lost 3 bases, and 4 bases stayed unmatched. For the CDR3, the DNA is TGTGCCAGTAGTATATCCAGGGGGGCCAATCAGCCCCAGCATTTT. Translating it yields CASSISRGANQPQHF.

V and J are TRBV5-1 and TRBJ2-3; a possible D gene is TRBD2 (5 bases). Looked up from germline, CDR1 is SGHRS and CDR2 is YFSETQ. Between the trimmed V and J ends, which lost 6 bases and 0 bases, there was a span of 14 bases. The CDR3 runs 15 residues. In nucleotides, the CDR3 is TGCGCCAGCAAGGCGAGGGCGCGTAGCACAGATACGCAGTATTTT. As protein: CASKARARSTDTQYF.

This clone was picked up a small number of times. The chain joins TRBV10-3 to TRBJ2-6, with D perhaps given as TRBD1 or TRBD2 (5 bases each). The CDR3 is made up of 16 amino acids. CDR1 is ENHRY and CDR2 is SYGVKD in the germline V gene. V was cut by 0 bases and J by 4 bases, with 10 bases left in between. CDR3 nucleotides: TGTGCCATCAGTGAGTCTCACGGGGCCGGGGCCAACGTCCTGACTTTC. Translating gives CAISESHGAGANVLTF.